The 30 T cell receptor beta chains presented below share a single source sample, sequenced in a study of blood T cell repertoires in COVID-19. Sequencing used immunoSEQ multiplex PCR; TCRdb keeps in-frame clones, though not all of them. The data contain under 300,000 clones, just over 85% of them seen just once; the ten biggest clones take up 2% to 2.5%. Sample: peripheral blood. The source is a man aged 25 to 40 who had recovered from COVID-19.

The rearrangement uses TRBV5-1 and TRBJ1-2; weak D call: TRBD1 (5 bases). The V and J ends lost 3 bases and 5 bases respectively, with 20 bases between them. The germline V gene encodes CDR1 SGHRS and CDR2 YFSETQ. CDR3 length: 16 residues. The CDR3 nucleotides are TGCGCCAGCAGCTGGGGGGACGGCCGTGCGAGTTATGGCTACACCTTC. Protein sequence: CASSWGDGRASYGYTF.

The chain carries TRBV4-1 and TRBJ2-2, with D tentatively TRBD2 (5 bases). The CDR3 loop spans 12 amino acids. CDR1 and CDR2 (germline): MGHRA, YSYEKL. Trimming took off 4 bases at V and 5 bases at J, with 5 bases between the two ends. The CDR3 bases are TGCGCCAGCAGCCCGGGGACCGGGGAGCTGTTTTTT. Translated, it gives CASSPGTGELFF.

The chain couples TRBV4-1 to TRBJ2-7; 9 nucleotides match TRBD1. The CDR3 sequence is 16 residues long. Germline V gives CDR1 MGHRA, CDR2 YSYEKL. The ends lost 1 base at V and 5 bases at J; junction bases unmatched: 9. The CDR3 coding sequence is TGCGCCAGCAGCCAAGGCGTACAGGGGGCGTTACACGAGCAGTACTTC. Its translation: CASSQGVQGALHEQYF.

J is TRBJ1-6 and V is TRBV2; 10 nucleotides match TRBD1. The V segment lost 2 bases and the J segment 8 bases; nucleotides outside the gene matches: 3. Looked up from germline, CDR1 is SNHLY and CDR2 is FYNNEI. This CDR3 comprises 15 residues. Here the CDR3 DNA reads TGTGCCAGCAGTGAACTAGGACAGGGGGATTCACCCCTCCACTTT. It codes for CASSELGQGDSPLHF.

This chain uses TRBV10-3 with TRBJ1-5; 7 bases agree with TRBD1. Germline V lookup: CDR1 ENHRY, CDR2 SYGVKD. This CDR3 has 14 residues. The trim removed 3 bases at V and 5 bases at J, leaving 4 bases unmatched. The CDR3 region is CAISERQGDQPQHF. The CDR3 nucleotides read TGTGCCATCAGTGAACGACAGGGAGATCAGCCCCAGCATTTT.

This rearrangement joins TRBV20-1 to TRBJ2-7; tentative D call: TRBD2 (5 bases). CDR1 is DFQATT, CDR2 SNEGSKA, per germline (reference sequence). CDR3 size: 12 residues. Trimming left V 3 bases short and J 3 bases short, with 9 bases between. The CDR3 region is CSASPRGYEQYF. The CDR3 coding sequence is TGCAGTGCTAGTCCCCGGGGCTACGAGCAGTACTTC.

This clone was observed a single time. The chain is built from TRBV7-9 and TRBJ1-2; a possible D gene is TRBD1 (5 bases). The V and J ends lost 4 bases and 6 bases respectively, with 12 bases between them. The CDR3 is 13 residues long. CDR1 and CDR2 (germline): SEHNR, FQNEAQ (reference sequence). The CDR3 DNA reads as TGTGCCAGCAGCTGGAGGGACGCGGATGGCTACACCTTC. It codes for CASSWRDADGYTF.

The chain employs TRBV11-2 and TRBJ1-1; perhaps TRBD1 as D (5 bases). V shed 0 bases and J shed 6 bases, with 8 bases lying between them. Germline-derived CDR1 and CDR2 are SGHAT and FQNNGV. The CDR3 sequence is 13 residues long. CDR3 DNA sequence: TGTGCCAGCAGCTTAGACCAGGGCGCTGAAGCTTTCTTT. As protein: CASSLDQGAEAFF. The entire variable domain, with the rest obtained from reference TRBV11-2 and TRBJ1-1, is as follows: EAGVAQSPRYKIIEKRQSVAFWCNPISGHATLYWYQQILGQGPKLLIQFQNNGVVDDSQLPKDRFSAERLKGVDSTLKIQPAKLEDSAVYLCASSLDQGAEAFFGQGTRLTVV.

The gene calls are TRBV20-1 and TRBJ2-2, with a possible D match to TRBD1 (5 bases). Germline V gene lookup returns CDR1 DFQATT and CDR2 SNEGSKA (reference sequence). This CDR3 has 13 residues. Between the trimmed V and J ends, which lost 3 bases and 8 bases, there was a span of 13 bases. CDR3 sequence reads: CSASPGFSGELFF. The CDR3 DNA reads as TGCAGTGCTAGTCCAGGGTTTTCGGGGGAGCTGTTTTTT.

This rearrangement joins TRBV25-1 to TRBJ2-1; 7 bases line up with TRBD2. The CDR3 runs to 12 residues. Germline V gives CDR1 MGHDK, CDR2 SYGVNS. V lost 4 bases and J lost 15; bases outside the gene matches: 9. The CDR3 DNA follows: TGTGCCAGCAGTGTTTCGACTAGCCGTCGGTTCTTC. It yields the protein CASSVSTSRRFF.

The chain links TRBV9 to TRBJ2-3, with 7 nucleotides matching TRBD1. Trimming took 4 bases from V and 0 from J; bases not matched to a gene: 5. Germline assignment: CDR1 SGDLS and CDR2 YYNGEE. This CDR3 spans 15 amino acids. CDR3 sequence (DNA): TGTGCCAGCAGCAGGGACAGACACAGCACAGATACGCAGTATTTT. This sequence encodes CASSRDRHSTDTQYF.

V usage is TRBV6-5 and J usage is TRBJ1-1, with TRBD1 matching over 7 bases. Per germline, CDR1 MNHEY and CDR2 SVGAGI. J was trimmed by 3 bases and V by 6 bases; bases with no gene match: 10. The CDR3 has 15 amino acids. The CDR3 sequence is CASRPPGQLYTEAFF. The CDR3 DNA is TGTGCCAGCAGACCTCCGGGACAGCTGTACACTGAAGCTTTCTTT.

In its sample, this clone was seen once. The rearrangement joins TRBV18 to TRBJ1-1; TRBD1 matches at 7 bases. The CDR3 extends over 16 amino acids. J gave up 4 bases and V 3 bases, and 11 bases lay outside the gene matches. Germline loops: CDR1 KGHSH, CDR2 LQKENI. CDR3: CASSPRSEGAGTEAFF. DNA for the CDR3: TGTGCCAGCTCACCGCGTTCGGAGGGGGCGGGCACTGAAGCTTTCTTT.

Only a few counts were recorded for this clone. J is TRBJ2-2 and V is TRBV10-1, with unresolved D. The V gene lost 2 bases and the J gene lost 4 bases, with 8 bases spanning the gap. This CDR3 region has 14 residues. Germline CDR1 reads WNHNN; CDR2 reads SYGVQD (reference sequence). The CDR3 DNA sequence: TGCGCCAGCAGTGAGCACAAATCCACCGGGGAGCTGTTTTTT. Protein product: CASSEHKSTGELFF.

This clone has a single count. The chain combines TRBV4-2 with TRBJ2-4; no clear D gene. CDR3 length equals 16 residues. V was clipped by 0 bases and J by 3 bases, with 12 bases between them. Germline V gene sequence: CDR1 LGHNA, CDR2 YNFKEQ. The CDR3 loop is CASSQDAARLKNIQYF. CDR3 sequence (DNA): TGTGCCAGCAGCCAAGATGCCGCCCGACTCAAAAACATTCAGTACTTC.

The chain joins TRBV19 to TRBJ1-1, with D possibly TRBD1 on 5 matching bases. V lost 3 bases to trimming and J lost 7 bases, with 12 bases between them. Germline CDR1 LNHDA, CDR2 SQIVND (reference sequence). The CDR3 is 13 amino acids. CDR3 sequence: CASSIGGWSEAFF. For the CDR3, the DNA is TGTGCCAGTAGTATTGGGGGGTGGAGTGAAGCTTTCTTT.

The chain combines TRBV2 with TRBJ2-5, with TRBD1 matching over 7 bases. With 4 bases clipped from V and 4 bases from J, the junction kept 12 bases outside the gene matches. The CDR3 totals 16 residues. Germline CDR1 and CDR2: SNHLY and FYNNEI. The CDR3 DNA reads as TGTGCCAGCAGTGTCTTAGACGCGACAGGGCGAGAGACCCAGTACTTC. Its translation is CASSVLDATGRETQYF. Variable domain in full (rest from reference TRBV2 and TRBJ2-5): EPEVTQTPSHQVTQMGQEVILRCVPISNHLYFYWYRQILGQKVEFLVSFYNNEISEKSEIFDDQFSVERPDGSNFTLKIRSTKLEDSAMYFCASSVLDATGRETQYFGPGTRLLVL.

V usage is TRBV30 and J usage is TRBJ2-7; 9 nucleotides align to TRBD1. Trimming removed 0 bases from V and 13 bases from J; junction bases left unmatched: 16. The CDR3 covers 15 residues. The germline gives CDR1 GTSNPN, CDR2 SVGIG (reference sequence). CDR3 DNA: TGTGCCTGGAGTGTAGGGGGTAGGCAAGGGACAGGGACTTACGTC. As protein: CAWSVGGRQGTGTYV.

This rearrangement joins TRBV5-1 to TRBJ2-3; 13 nucleotides line up with TRBD2. The germline V gene encodes CDR1 SGHRS and CDR2 YFSETQ. V shed 2 bases, J shed 6 bases, and the junction held 6 bases outside the gene matches. The CDR3 consists of 16 residues. For the CDR3, the DNA is TGCGCCAGCAGCTTTAGACTAGCGGGGGGAAGGGATACGCAGTATTTT. It yields the protein CASSFRLAGGRDTQYF.

V usage is TRBV30 and J usage is TRBJ1-2; tentative D call: TRBD1 (5 bases). From germline, CDR1 is GTSNPN and CDR2 SVGIG (reference sequence). Trimming took 2 bases from V and 8 from J, leaving 12 bases between them. The CDR3 is made up of 12 amino acids. This CDR3 is CAWSLWAGGYTF. The DNA of the CDR3 is TGTGCCTGGAGTTTGTGGGCAGGGGGCTACACCTTC.

The chain links TRBV19 to TRBJ2-7; D perhaps matches TRBD1 (5 bases). This CDR3 contains 14 residues. The germline V and J ends were trimmed by 3 bases and 5 bases, with 14 bases remaining between them. Germline lookup yields CDR1 LNHDA and CDR2 SQIVND (reference sequence). The CDR3 loop reads CASSMGQVIDEQYF. The CDR3 DNA follows: TGTGCCAGTAGTATGGGGCAGGTCATCGACGAGCAGTACTTC.

The chain links TRBV6-1 to TRBJ2-7; TRBD1 matches at 8 bases. CDR3 size: 15 residues. Germline CDR1 and CDR2: MNHNS and SASEGT. V lost 1 base to trimming and J lost 9 bases; unmatched junction nucleotides: 11. Here the CDR3 DNA reads TGTGCCAGCAGTGAAGTTACAGGGGGGCCCGAGATGCAGTACTTC. Residues: CASSEVTGGPEMQYF.

The chain has TRBV9 and TRBJ2-7, with 9 bases identical to TRBD1. Losses at the gene ends were 4 bases for V and 3 bases for J; bases not matched to a gene: 5. The CDR3 loop spans 14 amino acids. Germline CDR1 and CDR2: SGDLS and YYNGEE. The CDR3 DNA is TGTGCCAGCAGCTCCGGGACAGGGCTCTACGAGCAGTACTTC. This encodes CASSSGTGLYEQYF.

This sequence joins TRBV19 and TRBJ1-1, with 9 positions matching TRBD1. The CDR3 is 15 amino acids. Germline CDR1 is LNHDA and CDR2 is SQIVND (reference sequence). Trimming removed 8 bases from V and 5 bases from J; junction bases left unmatched: 12. CDR3 loop: CASGKQQGAHTEAFF. The DNA for the CDR3 is TGTGCCAGTGGTAAACAACAGGGGGCGCATACTGAAGCTTTCTTT.

This clone was seen once. The chain joins TRBV6-5 to TRBJ1-1; D ambiguous. V shed 4 bases and J shed 2 bases, with 8 bases lying between them. CDR1 and CDR2 from the germline V gene are MNHEY and SVGAGI. CDR3 length equals 13 residues. In DNA, the CDR3 is TGTGCCAGCAGTTTAGTAAGAAACACTGAAGCTTTCTTT. Its protein is CASSLVRNTEAFF.

CDR3 bases: TGTGCCAGCAGTGCCACAGCACTCTATGGCTACACCTTC. Protein sequence: CASSATALYGYTF. The rearrangement links TRBV5-5 to TRBJ1-2; no clear D gene. From germline, CDR1 is SGHKS and CDR2 YYEKEE (reference sequence). CDR3 size: 13 residues. The V end was cut by 5 bases, the J end by 4 bases, with 12 bases between.

This clone occurred a few times. The chain recombines TRBV2 with TRBJ1-3; 7 nucleotides agree with TRBD1. Trimming at V came to 6 bases and at J to 2 bases, leaving 7 bases not matched to a gene. CDR1 SNHLY and CDR2 FYNNEI come from the germline V gene. The CDR3 extends over 15 amino acids. The CDR3 DNA reads as TGTGCCAGCAGCGAGGAGGGGACAGCTGGAAACACCATATATTTT. This translates into CASSEEGTAGNTIYF.

The chain joins TRBV9 to TRBJ1-6, with 9 bases that match TRBD1. This CDR3 is built from 17 residues. After removal of 4 bases from V and 1 base from J, the junction contained 6 bases not matched to a gene. The germline gives CDR1 SGDLS, CDR2 YYNGEE. The CDR3 coding sequence is TGTGCCAGCAGCACACGACAGGGGGAGTCCTATAATTCACCCCTCCACTTT. This translates into CASSTRQGESYNSPLHF. The full variable domain, in which reference TRBV9 and TRBJ1-6 provide the parts outside the CDR3, is DSGVTQTPKHLITATGQRVTLRCSPRSGDLSVYWYQQSLDQGLQFLIQYYNGEERAKGNILERFSAQQFPDLHSELNLSSLELGDSALYFCASSTRQGESYNSPLHFGNGTRLTVT.

This clone showed up just a few times. The rearrangement uses TRBV14 and TRBJ1-4; a possible D gene is TRBD1 (5 bases). This CDR3 spans 17 amino acids. V was shortened by 1 base and J by 7 bases, with 19 bases between the two germline ends. Germline-derived CDR1 and CDR2 are SGHDN and FVKESK. The CDR3 protein is CASSQGGRGLASEKLFF. CDR3 DNA: TGTGCCAGCAGCCAAGGTGGAAGGGGACTCGCTAGTGAAAAACTGTTTTTT.

This clone has just a few counts. The gene calls are TRBV14 and TRBJ1-1; D is unresolved. V lost 8 bases and J 0 bases, leaving 10 bases between the germline ends. The CDR3 sequence is 13 residues long. In germline, CDR1 is SGHDN, CDR2 FVKESK. The CDR3: CASAFTLNTEAFF. The CDR3 DNA follows: TGTGCCAGCGCCTTTACACTGAACACTGAAGCTTTCTTT.